This T cell receptor beta chain derives from a study of blood T cell repertoires in COVID-19. The wider study: Italy, Spain and the United States were the sources of the convalescent and acute COVID-19 samples. T cells, B-cell-depleted T cells, or PBMCs provided the cDNA or gDNA that served as material.

Source study methods: Amplification of reference gene primers provided the estimated nucleated cell counts. Libraries were prepared by immunoSEQ multiplex PCR; TCRdb keeps only in-frame clonotypes and omits some of them. The DNA was the basis for D and trimming; V, J and clone size are from that table. The table has fewer than 250,000 clones, about 88% seen once; the top ten hold 3.2%. In assigning cohorts, the study relied on participant-reported clinical history. The V segment lost 1 base and the J segment 7 bases; nucleotides outside the gene matches: 4. CDR1 is SGHTA and CDR2 is FQGTGA in the germline V gene. The CDR3 totals 15 residues.

The chain uses TRBV7-3 and TRBJ2-1, with 10 positions matching TRBD2. The sequenced material came from PBMCs or T cells enriched from blood (not recorded which). The origin of this receptor is a young woman who had recovered from COVID-19. DNA of the CDR3: TGTGCCAGCAGCTTAATGCTAGCGGGAGATAATGAGCAGTTCTTC. This encodes CASSLMLAGDNEQFF. Full variable domain (outside the CDR3, taken from reference TRBV7-3 and TRBJ2-1): GAGVSQTPSNKVTEKGKYVELRCDPISGHTALYWYRQSLGQGPEFLIYFQGTGAADDSGLPNDRFFAVRPEGSVSTLKIQRTERGDSAVYLCASSLMLAGDNEQFFGPGTRLTVL.